Below are 31 T cell receptor beta chains sequenced from a single sample in a study of blood T cell repertoires in COVID-19. Profiling relied on immunoSEQ multiplex PCR, and the TCRdb table lists in-frame clones only, not all of them. Altogether about 99,000 clones are present, 82% being singletons, with the ten largest covering about 5%. What was sequenced was peripheral blood. The receptors originated from a man aged 55 to 70 with acute or convalescent COVID-19.

The chain joins TRBV3-1 (or the pseudogene TRBV3-2) to TRBJ1-2; weak D call: TRBD1 (6 bases). Germline values: CDR1 LGHDT, CDR2 YNNKEL (reference sequence). V gave up 2 bases and J gave up 8 bases, with 9 bases separating them. The CDR3 contains 12 residues. The CDR3 DNA sequence: TGTGCCAGCAGCCAAACGGGGGGCGGCTACACCTTC. This codes for CASSQTGGGYTF.

V is TRBV5-1 and J is TRBJ1-4; no firm D call. Trimming shortened V by 0 bases and J by 2 bases, and 8 bases separated the two germline ends. The CDR3 has 15 amino acids. Germline values: CDR1 SGHRS, CDR2 YFSETQ. Here the CDR3 reads CASSLETTTNEKLFF. CDR3 DNA: TGCGCCAGCAGCTTGGAGACAACTACTAATGAAAAACTGTTTTTT.

The CDR3 sequence is CASSVGDSPITGELFF. The CDR3 nucleotides read TGTGCCAGCAGCGTAGGGGACAGTCCCATCACCGGGGAGCTGTTTTTT. V gene TRBV9 combines with J gene TRBJ2-2, with TRBD1 identical over 7 bases. CDR3 length: 16 amino acids. With 0 bases clipped from V and 4 bases from J, the junction kept 6 bases outside the gene matches. Germline loops: CDR1 SGDLS, CDR2 YYNGEE.

Notes on this clone: Mismatch with germline at one junction end may stem from a read error. The chain joins TRBV6-6 to TRBJ1-1; D gene uncertain. The CDR3 is 13 amino acids. Germline CDR1 MNHNY, CDR2 SVGAGI (reference sequence). The CDR3 region is CASSIAANTEAFF. The DNA of the CDR3 is TGTGCAAGCAGTATAGCCGCGAACACTGAAGCTTTCTTT.

Concerning this clone itself: In the same sample, other DNA sequences code for this CDR3. The DNA of the CDR3 is TGTGCCAGCAGTTACTCGGGACAGGGATACGAGCAGTACTTC. The encoded protein is CASSYSGQGYEQYF. The chain recombines TRBV6-5 with TRBJ2-7; 9 bases are a match to TRBD1. Germline CDR1 is MNHEY and CDR2 is SVGAGI. The CDR3 is 14 residues long. V lost 0 bases and J lost 4; bases outside the gene matches: 1.

The chain has TRBV19 and TRBJ2-5, with D possibly being TRBD1 (5 bases). CDR1 and CDR2 from the germline V gene are LNHDA and SQIVND (reference sequence). V lost 6 bases and J lost 1, with 15 bases in between. The length of the CDR3 is 15 residues. CDR3 amino acids: CASRKGIAGQETQYF. In DNA form, the CDR3 reads TGTGCCAGTAGGAAGGGGATTGCCGGCCAAGAGACCCAGTACTTC.

The chain uses TRBV7-9 and TRBJ1-4; 7 positions agree with TRBD1. CDR3 size: 17 residues. The J segment lost 2 bases and the V segment lost 4 bases, leaving 10 bases of the junction unmatched. CDR1 is SEHNR, CDR2 FQNEAQ, per germline (reference sequence). CDR3 in amino acids: CASSSTGKGLTNEKLFF. The CDR3 nucleotides are TGTGCCAGCAGCTCGACAGGGAAGGGGCTGACTAATGAAAAACTGTTTTTT.

This chain connects TRBV7-8 to TRBJ1-1; tentatively, D is TRBD1 (6 bases). V dropped 5 bases and J dropped 3 bases, with 16 bases sitting between them. The CDR3 length is 15 residues. Germline CDR1 and CDR2: SGHVS and FQNEAQ. This CDR3 is CASSPYRVEYTEAFF. CDR3 nucleotides: TGTGCCAGCAGCCCGTACAGGGTTGAGTACACTGAAGCTTTCTTT.

V is TRBV12-3 or TRBV12-4 and J is TRBJ1-2, with TRBD1 matching over 7 bases. V trimming: 6 bases; J trimming: 4 bases; junction bases outside the gene matches: 5. This CDR3 spans 13 amino acids. CDR3 sequence: CASRSAGGYGYTF. DNA for the CDR3: TGTGCCAGCAGGTCGGCAGGGGGCTATGGCTACACCTTC.

The chain joins TRBV2 to TRBJ2-2, with D possibly being TRBD1 (5 bases). Germline CDR1 and CDR2: SNHLY and FYNNEI. CDR3 length: 15 amino acids. V lost 6 bases to trimming and J lost 0 bases, with 11 bases between them. The CDR3 protein is CASSLDTANTGELFF. CDR3 nucleotides: TGTGCCAGCAGCCTGGACACCGCGAACACCGGGGAGCTGTTTTTT.

The chain has TRBV9 and TRBJ2-2, with TRBD2 as a possible D gene (5 bases). Trimming removed 0 bases from V and 2 bases from J, with 8 bases in between. This CDR3 contains 15 residues. Germline CDR1 reads SGDLS; CDR2 reads YYNGEE. The CDR3 coding sequence is TGTGCCAGCAGCGTAGGGACTTATAACACCGGGGAGCTGTTTTTT. Translating it yields CASSVGTYNTGELFF. Based on the CDR3 plus reference TRBV9 and TRBJ2-2, the full variable domain is DSGVTQTPKHLITATGQRVTLRCSPRSGDLSVYWYQQSLDQGLQFLIQYYNGEERAKGNILERFSAQQFPDLHSELNLSSLELGDSALYFCASSVGTYNTGELFFGEGSRLTVL.

The DNA of the CDR3 is TGTGCCAGCAGTCCAGGACAGGTAGCTAACTATGGCTACACCTTC. Translating gives CASSPGQVANYGYTF. The V and J genes are TRBV27 and TRBJ1-2; 7 bases fit TRBD1. Trimming at V came to 5 bases and at J to 0 bases, leaving 6 bases not matched to a gene. The CDR3 is 15 amino acids. In germline, CDR1 is MNHEY, CDR2 SMNVEV (reference sequence).

V is TRBV11-3 and J is TRBJ2-7; 13 bases map to TRBD2. V was pared by 4 bases and J by 6 bases, with 0 bases of the junction left unmatched. Germline V gene data show CDR1 as SGHNT and CDR2 as YENEEA. The CDR3 consists of 13 residues. The CDR3 region is CASSWTSGSEQYF. CDR3 sequence (DNA): TGTGCCAGCAGCTGGACTAGCGGGAGCGAGCAGTACTTC.

The V gene is TRBV5-4, the J gene TRBJ2-5; 10 nucleotides align to TRBD1. Germline V CDR1 and CDR2: SGHNT, YYREEE (reference sequence). CDR3 length equals 15 residues. V shed 0 bases and J 8 bases; nucleotides not matched to a gene: 7. CDR3 nucleotide sequence: TGTGCCAGCAGCTTGGAAGGCGACAGGGGGCGAACCCAGTACTTC. It specifies CASSLEGDRGRTQYF.

This clone was recorded only once. This chain joins TRBV14 and TRBJ2-3; D ambiguous. CDR3 length equals 16 residues. Trimming pared 1 base from V and 2 bases from J, leaving 13 bases between. Germline CDR1 is SGHDN and CDR2 is FVKESK. This CDR3 reads CASSQVRNSYTDTQYF. In DNA form, the CDR3 reads TGTGCCAGCAGCCAAGTTCGCAATTCCTACACAGATACGCAGTATTTT.

The chain employs TRBV7-3 and TRBJ2-5; perhaps TRBD2 as D (5 bases). Germline CDR1 reads SGHTA; CDR2 reads FQGTGA. The CDR3 is made up of 14 amino acids. The V end was cut by 1 base, the J end by 5 bases, with 11 bases between. The CDR3 here is CASSLNGGGETQYF. Here the CDR3 DNA reads TGTGCCAGCAGCTTAAATGGTGGCGGGGAGACCCAGTACTTC.

This clone was observed at least ten times. The gene calls are TRBV20-1 and TRBJ1-2; D ambiguous. In germline, CDR1 is DFQATT, CDR2 SNEGSKA (reference sequence). V lost 7 bases and J lost 8, with 14 bases in between. The CDR3 contains 11 residues. This chain's CDR3 is CSVSSWRGYTF. CDR3 coding DNA: TGCAGTGTCTCCAGTTGGAGGGGCTACACCTTC.

V gene TRBV4-1 combines with J gene TRBJ1-3; 10 bases agree with TRBD1. The V gene's germline CDR1 is MGHRA and CDR2 YSYEKL. There are 16 residues in the CDR3. V dropped 5 bases and J dropped 5; count of bases not matched to a gene: 9. In DNA, the CDR3 is TGCGCCAGCAGCGTGATACGGACAGGGGGAAGAAACACCATATATTTT. Its translation is CASSVIRTGGRNTIYF.

The chain links TRBV9 to TRBJ1-3; D is perhaps TRBD1 (6 bases). Trimming took off 0 bases at V and 6 bases at J, with 10 bases between the two ends. Germline CDR1 is SGDLS and CDR2 is YYNGEE. The CDR3 is 14 amino acids. For the CDR3, the DNA is TGTGCCAGCAGCGTAGAGGGGGGGCTAAACACCATATATTTT. Amino acid sequence: CASSVEGGLNTIYF.

This chain connects TRBV6-5 to TRBJ2-5, with 11 bases matching TRBD2. Trimming took 6 bases from V and 5 from J; bases not matched to a gene: 8. Per the germline V gene, CDR1 is MNHEY and CDR2 is SVGAGI. The CDR3 loop spans 15 amino acids. CDR3 in amino acids: CASSGFSGGAETQYF. The CDR3 DNA sequence: TGTGCCAGCAGCGGGTTTAGCGGGGGGGCTGAGACCCAGTACTTC.

The CDR3 sequence: CASGNAQGSYEQYF. The CDR3 coding sequence is TGCGCCAGCGGAAACGCACAGGGCTCCTACGAGCAGTACTTC. V usage is TRBV5-1 and J usage is TRBJ2-7, with D possibly matching TRBD1 (6 bases). The V end was cut by 7 bases, the J end by 0 bases, with 14 bases between. This CDR3 region has 14 residues. Germline CDR1 is SGHRS and CDR2 is YFSETQ.

This chain uses TRBV27 with TRBJ2-2; TRBD2 matches 7 bases. V lost 2 bases to trimming and J lost 5 bases; unmatched junction nucleotides: 11. CDR1 is MNHEY and CDR2 is SMNVEV in the germline V gene (reference sequence). This CDR3 contains 17 residues. CDR3 residues: CASSLIQAGGVTGELFF. The CDR3 DNA reads as TGTGCCAGCAGTTTAATCCAGGCTGGGGGGGTGACCGGGGAGCTGTTTTTT.

This chain uses TRBV6-2 or TRBV6-3 with TRBJ2-3, with 15 bases that match TRBD2. The V segment lost 2 bases and the J segment 4 bases; nucleotides outside the gene matches: 10. Germline assignment: CDR1 MNHEY and CDR2 SVGEGT. The CDR3 length is 19 residues. DNA of the CDR3: TGTGCCAGCAGTTACCCGACTAAGGGACTAGCGGGAGGCCCAGATACGCAGTATTTT. This encodes CASSYPTKGLAGGPDTQYF.

This clone was observed a few times. The chain uses TRBV5-1 and TRBJ1-2; no clear D gene. V lost 0 bases, J lost 5 bases, and 14 bases lay in between. Germline V gives CDR1 SGHRS, CDR2 YFSETQ. The CDR3 length is 15 residues. CDR3 sequence: CASSLAPEIVYGYTF. For the CDR3, the DNA is TGCGCCAGCAGCTTGGCCCCAGAAATTGTATATGGCTACACCTTC.

The chain recombines TRBV27 with TRBJ2-1, with 14 bases aligning to TRBD2. Germline V gene lookup returns CDR1 MNHEY and CDR2 SMNVEV (reference sequence). The CDR3 length is 14 residues. With 7 bases clipped from V and 7 bases from J, the junction kept 3 bases outside the gene matches. Written as DNA, the CDR3 is TGTGCCAGCATCAGGACTAGCGGGAGGAATGAGCAGTTCTTC. This sequence encodes CASIRTSGRNEQFF.

J is TRBJ2-7 and V is TRBV6-2 or TRBV6-3; possibly TRBD2 for D (6 bases). Germline-derived CDR1 and CDR2 are MNHEY and SVGEGT. The length of the CDR3 is 15 residues. V was cut by 5 bases and J by 3 bases, with 17 bases left in between. CDR3 residues: CASSAPRAGRYEQYF. The CDR3 coding sequence is TGTGCCAGCAGTGCCCCCCGGGCGGGACGCTACGAGCAGTACTTC.

The CDR3 DNA reads as TGTGCCAGCAGCTTGACTAGCGGCACCGGGGAGCTGTTTTTT. It is translated as CASSLTSGTGELFF. The chain couples TRBV5-4 to TRBJ2-2; 8 bases are a match to TRBD2. The CDR3 extends over 14 amino acids. CDR1 is SGHNT, CDR2 YYREEE, per germline (reference sequence). Trimming at V came to 1 base and at J to 4 bases, leaving 0 bases not matched to a gene.

A single count supports this clone. The rearrangement joins TRBV7-3 to TRBJ2-1; D might be TRBD1 (6 bases). Trimming stripped 8 bases from V and 3 bases from J, with 20 bases between. Germline V gene sequence: CDR1 SGHTA, CDR2 FQGTGA. This CDR3 region has 16 residues. The chain's CDR3 is CASGSIGTLNYNEQFF. In DNA, the CDR3 is TGTGCCAGCGGGTCCATCGGGACATTAAACTACAATGAGCAGTTCTTC.

The genes are TRBV5-4 and TRBJ1-2; D gene unclear. The V end was cut by 5 bases, the J end by 1 base, with 18 bases between. The CDR3 contains 16 residues. Per the germline V gene, CDR1 is SGHNT and CDR2 is YYREEE (reference sequence). Here the CDR3 reads CASREGIMEFNYGYTF. The CDR3 DNA is TGTGCCAGCAGGGAGGGAATTATGGAATTTAACTATGGCTACACCTTC.

V usage is TRBV5-5 and J usage is TRBJ2-1, with 8 bases lining up with TRBD2. V was pared by 2 bases and J by 4 bases, with 8 bases of the junction left unmatched. The CDR3 has 16 residues. Germline V gene sequence: CDR1 SGHKS, CDR2 YYEKEE (reference sequence). The CDR3 bases are TGTGCCAGCAGCTTTCTTGATAGCGGGATTTACAATGAGCAGTTCTTC. Encoded protein: CASSFLDSGIYNEQFF.

This chain joins TRBV7-3 and TRBJ1-2, with 7 bases that match TRBD1. Germline trimming cut 5 bases from V and 7 bases from J; bases unmatched to any gene: 7. Germline CDR1 is SGHTA and CDR2 is FQGTGA. CDR3 length: 13 residues. As DNA, the CDR3 is TGTGCCAGCAGCCCAATGACAGGGATTGGCTACACCTTC. Protein product: CASSPMTGIGYTF.